The 9 T cell receptor beta chains in this list originate from one sample, sequenced in a study of vaccination and CD4 T cells after COVID-19 (dated by TCRdb to 2021 to 2024). The label giving this sample's treatment or condition can be read as: approximately nine-day PBMC culture with coronavirus spike peptide pools or control peptides (ViraFEST assay). The library was generated by PCR. Instrument used: Illumina iSeq 100. TCR sequencing of DNA from cultured CD4+ T cells used the Oncomine TCR Beta short-read assay at the Johns Hopkins FTIC core. The raw public reads went through TCRdb reprocessing: fastp at Q25, MiXCR clone calling, in-frame beta chains kept. When rows share a CDR3 protein, they turn into one entry using the most common DNA and genes. Across this sample there are roughly 24,000 distinct CDR3 sequences, with 64% seen only once. Over 4.5% of the sample comes from the top ten. Their antigen targets remain unknown.

The specimen was CD4+ T cells from blood, cultured in vitro. These receptors all stem from a human donor who had recovered from COVID-19.

This clonotype has just one count. The CDR3 DNA reads as TGTGCCAGCGGGGAGAGGACACGGGCTTACAATGAGCAGTTCTTC. Translating it yields CASGERTRAYNEQFF. The gene calls are TRBV2 and TRBJ2-1; possibly TRBD1 or TRBD2 for D (5 bases each). Germline V CDR1 and CDR2: SNHLY, FYNNEI. Trimming removed 8 bases from V and 4 bases from J, with 18 bases in between. The CDR3 has 15 amino acids.

The chain carries TRBV6-5 and TRBJ1-6, with D maybe TRBD1 (5 bases). Trimming took off 0 bases at V and 9 bases at J, with 12 bases between the two ends. Germline CDR1 and CDR2: MNHEY and SVGAGI. This CDR3 contains 15 residues. CDR3 sequence reads: CASSYSGGVGSPLHF. The CDR3 bases are TGTGCCAGCAGTTACTCGGGGGGGGTTGGTTCACCCCTCCACTTT.

This chain uses TRBV7-2 with TRBJ1-6, with D possibly matching TRBD1 (5 bases). Germline-derived CDR1 and CDR2 are SGHTA and FQGNSA. V was clipped by 3 bases and J by 1 base, with 7 bases between them. The CDR3 totals 15 residues. The CDR3 spells CASSFQGSYNSPLHF. As DNA, the CDR3 is TGTGCCAGCAGCTTCCAGGGATCCTATAATTCACCCCTCCACTTT.

The chain joins TRBV6-5 to TRBJ2-5; TRBD1 might be the D (5 bases). V was shortened by 0 bases and J by 5 bases, with 13 bases between the two germline ends. This CDR3 comprises 15 residues. The germline CDR1 and CDR2 sequences are MNHEY and SVGAGI. The chain's CDR3 is CASSYSRQGSETQYF. The CDR3 DNA reads TGTGCCAGCAGTTACTCGAGGCAGGGAAGCGAGACCCAGTACTTC.

This chain links TRBV6-4 with TRBJ1-1; no definite D call. The V end was cut by 5 bases, the J end by 0 bases, with 16 bases between. This CDR3 contains 16 residues. From germline, CDR1 is MRHNA and CDR2 SNTAGT. CDR3 amino acids: CASSKEGSRMNTEAFF. CDR3 DNA sequence: TGTGCCAGCAGTAAGGAGGGTTCCCGAATGAACACTGAAGCTTTCTTT.

Written as DNA, the CDR3 is TGTGCCAGCAGAAAGGGGAAACGGGGAATGTACCAAGAGACCCAGTACTTC. It yields the protein CASRKGKRGMYQETQYF. The V gene is TRBV28, the J gene TRBJ2-5, with D perhaps given as TRBD1 or TRBD2 (5 bases each). The ends were cut back, 6 bases at V and 0 bases at J, with 20 bases in the middle. Germline values: CDR1 MDHEN, CDR2 SYDVKM. This CDR3 has 17 amino acids.

In its sample, this clonotype was seen a few times. This chain joins TRBV6-1 and TRBJ1-3; D gene uncertain. Germline CDR1 MNHNS, CDR2 SASEGT. Trimming stripped 3 bases from V and 7 bases from J, with 4 bases between. The CDR3 runs 11 residues. CDR3: CASSELNTIYF. CDR3 sequence (DNA): TGTGCCAGCAGTGAGCTTAACACCATATATTTT.

The rearrangement links TRBV28 to TRBJ2-1, with 8 bases fitting TRBD1. The germline gives CDR1 MDHEN, CDR2 SYDVKM. The CDR3 sequence is 15 residues long. Trimming cost V 7 bases and J 4 bases; bases outside gene matches: 9. In DNA form, the CDR3 reads TGTGCCAGCAACACTCAGGGGGCGGGATACAATGAGCAGTTCTTC. It translates to CASNTQGAGYNEQFF.

The rearrangement uses TRBV19 and TRBJ2-5; 12 bases line up with TRBD2. Unmatched junction bases numbered 6, after V lost 5 bases and J lost 5 bases. CDR3 length: 15 residues. Germline CDR1 reads LNHDA; CDR2 reads SQIVND (reference sequence). Here the CDR3 reads CASSPPTSGSETQYF. The CDR3, as DNA: TGTGCCAGTAGTCCTCCGACTAGCGGGAGTGAGACCCAGTACTTC.